Sequencing of this T cell receptor beta chain was carried out in a study of T cell responses to AZD1222 COVID-19 vaccine. Study-level results: Reports say nearly half of spike-specific TCRs go after unmutated variant regions. Across spike, vaccine-associated CD4 TCRs were found, dominant at 160-218 and 743-854. The sample set comprised mostly white British donors with more females, and clonal diversity was possibly underestimated.

Worth noting for this clone: Its specificity is not known.

The protocol was immunoSEQ multiplex PCR, while the TCRdb copy is restricted to in-frame clones and leaves out a portion. The sample lists approximately 120,000 clones, 90% seen once, with 4.4% in the top ten. V was cut by 6 bases and J by 3 bases, with 11 bases left in between. Looked up from germline, CDR1 is MDHEN and CDR2 is SYDVKM. The CDR3 contains 14 residues. This TCR was sampled from an adult in good health. The sequencing here drew on peripheral blood, taken on day 0 of MenACWY control vaccination. This chain connects TRBV28 to TRBJ1-4; D remains ambiguous. The CDR3 here is CASSLVGSNEKLFF. DNA of the CDR3: TGTGCCAGCAGCCTAGTGGGATCTAATGAAAAACTGTTTTTT.